A selection of T cell receptor beta chains follows, all from one sample in a study of T cell responses to AZD1222 COVID-19 vaccine. Measured with immunoSEQ multiplex PCR; TCRdb has only the in-frame clones, and not every one. The sample yields 170,000 or so clones, about 86% seen once. Specimen: peripheral blood, collected 28 days after the second AZD1222 dose. Receptor source: an adult who received the AZD1222 COVID-19 vaccine. Each CDR3 is given with its conserved first and last residue. Fields, in order: V gene, J gene, D gene, clone size, CDR3 protein, CDR3 DNA. D genes are given only for firm matches. The size field is filled for only some rows; it gives once, few, many or a size class.

>TRBV11-1|TRBJ2-7|-|-
CASSPVGAVTYEQYF
TGTGCCAGCAGCCCGGTCGGGGCAGTAACCTACGAGCAGTACTTC
>TRBV10-3|TRBJ2-1|TRBD1|-
CAISEDRGHISYNEQFF
TGTGCCATCAGTGAGGACAGGGGACATATCTCCTACAATGAGCAGTTCTTC
>TRBV7-3|TRBJ1-6|-|few
CASSFDPNSPLHF
TGTGCCAGCAGCTTCGACCCTAATTCACCCCTCCACTTT
>TRBV18|TRBJ1-1|TRBD1|-
CASSPSDRGRGEAFF
TGTGCCAGCTCACCATCCGACAGGGGGCGAGGTGAAGCTTTCTTT
>TRBV7-9|TRBJ2-1|-|-
CASSPVRGLGYNEQFF
TGTGCCAGCAGTCCCGTCCGGGGGCTCGGGTACAATGAGCAGTTCTTC
>TRBV2|TRBJ2-1|TRBD2|-
CASSPSGRSSYNEQFF
TGTGCCAGCAGTCCTAGCGGGCGAAGCTCCTACAATGAGCAGTTCTTC
>TRBV29-1|TRBJ2-7|TRBD1|-
CSVTFRQGTSYEQYF
TGCAGCGTCACATTCCGACAGGGAACGTCCTACGAGCAGTACTTC
>TRBV28|TRBJ2-7|-|-
CASSWGFYEQYF
TGTGCCAGCAGTTGGGGATTTTACGAGCAGTACTTC
>TRBV20-1|TRBJ2-7|-|-
CSAPTGYEQYF
TGCAGTGCACCTACTGGTTACGAGCAGTACTTC
>TRBV29-1|TRBJ1-1|-|-
CSAPGKGENTEAFF
TGCAGCGCCCCGGGGAAGGGAGAGAACACTGAAGCTTTCTTT
>TRBV2|TRBJ2-4|-|-
CASILGGAKNIQYF
TGTGCCAGCATTTTAGGGGGGGCCAAAAACATTCAGTACTTC
>TRBV29-1|TRBJ1-2|TRBD1|-
CSVSGTGTSF
TGCAGCGTGTCCGGGACAGGGACGTCCTTC
>TRBV30|TRBJ2-3|-|-
CAWRGVGTDTQYF
TGTGCCTGGAGGGGGGTAGGAACAGATACGCAGTATTTT